This T cell receptor beta chain emerged from a study of blood T cell repertoires in COVID-19. About the study: Whether acute or convalescent, the COVID-19 samples came from the United States, Italy and Spain. Sources were T cells, B-cell-depleted T cells, or PBMCs; the material itself was cDNA or gDNA.

V was pared by 0 bases and J by 0 bases, with 11 bases between. This CDR3 comprises 16 residues. CDR1 is MNHEY and CDR2 is SVGAGI in the germline V gene. Under the authors' procedure: How many nucleated cells were present was estimated from reference gene primer amplification. The method was immunoSEQ multiplex PCR; TCRdb's version includes in-frame clones alone and lacks a portion of them. For V, J and clone size, that table is used; D and trimming come from the DNA. This table holds a few hundred thousand clones, roughly nine tenths found once. The TCR originated in a man in his late teens or twenties who had recovered from COVID-19. The sequencing sample was made of peripheral blood. The chain is built from TRBV6-5 and TRBJ1-1; possible D gene TRBD1, 6 bases. The CDR3 nucleotides read TGTGCCAGCAGTTACTCCAGGGGCAGTCTGAACACTGAAGCTTTCTTT. Protein sequence: CASSYSRGSLNTEAFF.